This TCR beta chain stems from a study (dated by TCRdb to the mid-2010s). About the investigation overall: The study examined whether tumor-infiltrating Tregs in breast cancer are drawn from blood Tregs or arise in situ by conversion from other CD4+ T cell subsets.

The CDR3 holds 15 amino acids from the cysteine to the phenylalanine. Only CDR3 DNA is held: 45 bases, read in frame from base 1. CDR1 and CDR2 (MNHEY, SVGAGI) derive from the germline V gene. The germline V and J ends show losses of 7 bases and 2 bases respectively, and no gene match explains 6 bases of the junction. This clonotype was counted between two and nine times. No cognate antigen has been identified for it. No quality values exist for individual bases; no much larger clone is one base distant. Beyond this particular receptor, the publication reports: In terms of TCR gene usage, tumor memory CD4+ T cells clustered together with blood and lymph node memory CD4+ cells, as well as with lymph node naive CD4+ cells. The TCR alpha and beta sequences of tumor-infiltrating Tregs showed the greatest overlap with tumor naive CD4+ T cells, followed by blood naive CD4+ T cells. The validation in the larger cohort was limited to a single TCR beta V-J rearrangement instead of whole repertoires.

Cells that were CD4+CD25+CD127-/low were isolated as Tregs. Tregs, naive and memory CD4+ T cells from tumor, blood and ipsilateral draining lymph nodes of 4 or 5 breast cancer patients underwent full-length TCR alpha and beta sequencing. Tumor tissue and lymph nodes obtained from ipsilateral axillary dissection were perfused with PBS, minced and then digested with collagenase I and hyaluronidase. Sorted cell populations were confirmed by FACS to exceed 90% purity. Full-length TCR variable regions were amplified by 5' RACE PCR using constant-region reverse primers, and then by semi-nested PCR using Nested Universal Primer A. The ReliaPrep RNA Cell Miniprep System was used to extract total RNA, which was then reverse transcribed into 5'RACE-ready cDNA with the SMARTer RACE 5'/3' Kit. Multiplex adaptors were used to barcode the full-length TCR alpha and beta libraries, which were then sequenced on an Illumina MiSeq. As for the authors' bioinformatics: For each of nine subset-tissue groups, sequencing data from the five patients were combined, and the groups were compared by unsupervised clustering of TCR gene usage. The Morisita-Horn index was used to calculate repertoire similarity, with shared sequences weighted according to their contribution to each repertoire. TCRdb redid the processing of the public reads, applying fastp at Q25 and MiXCR, and retained in-frame beta chains. Entries are consolidated by CDR3 protein sequence, retaining the most common genes and DNA. TCRdb, not the authors, supplied the V and J calls. Recorded for this sample are some 32,000 distinct CDR3 sequences; 27% of them occurred a single time. The top ten hold around 2.3% of the sample.

The clonotype originates from a female donor with breast cancer. The sample comprised tumor-infiltrating Tregs sorted from the breast tumor. The rearranged chain carries TRBV6-5 and TRBJ1-3; the central 9 bases match TRBD1. The DNA sequence is given as TGTGCCAGCAAAACAGGGGGCGGTGCTGGAAACACCATATATTTT. Protein translation: CASKTGGGAGNTIYF.